The 3 T cell receptor beta chains in this list originate from one sample, sequenced in a study of PD-1 blockade in classical Hodgkin lymphoma. The data were produced by immunoSEQ multiplex PCR, yet TCRdb's version contains in-frame clones alone and is incomplete. The sample gives around 40,000 clones, around 80% of which show up once; roughly 9.2% is in the top ten. Time point given: cycle 4 day 1 (C4D1), after less than 7 weeks of nivolumab. Patients all relapsed after autologous stem cell transplantation, and there was variation in brentuximab vedotin exposure. The material was peripheral blood mononuclear cells (PBMCs), obtained before the fourth cycle of nivolumab. These receptor sequences come from a human donor with classical Hodgkin lymphoma.

This clone occurred a few times. V and J are TRBV4-1 and TRBJ2-3; maybe TRBD2 (5 bases). In germline, CDR1 is MGHRA, CDR2 YSYEKL. This CDR3 is built from 16 residues. Deletions cut 1 base from V and 1 base from J, with 12 bases between. CDR3 region: CASSQVRGYGTDTQYF. The CDR3 coding sequence is TGCGCCAGCAGCCAAGTTCGCGGGTACGGCACAGATACGCAGTATTTT.

The V and J genes are TRBV5-1 and TRBJ1-6; a weak D match, TRBD1 (6 bases). Germline loops: CDR1 SGHRS, CDR2 YFSETQ. The V end lost 1 base, the J end lost 9 bases, and 14 bases lay between the germline ends. The CDR3 contains 15 residues. The DNA of the CDR3 is TGCGCCAGCAGCTTGTATACAGGGAGAAGTTCACCCCTCCACTTT. Protein product: CASSLYTGRSSPLHF.

The rearrangement links TRBV27 to TRBJ1-4; no clear D gene. This CDR3 contains 14 residues. The V end was cut by 3 bases, the J end by 10 bases, with 15 bases between. Germline CDR1 is MNHEY and CDR2 is SMNVEV (reference sequence). The CDR3 nucleotides are TGTGCCAGCAGTTTGGGTGGTGGAATCAGAAAACTGTTTTTT. Translated, it gives CASSLGGGIRKLFF.